This T cell receptor beta chain is drawn from a study of T cell responses to AZD1222 COVID-19 vaccine (dated by TCRdb to about 2021). With regard to the full study: A total of just over 230 trial participants underwent TCR sequencing, of whom about 210 received two doses of AZD1222 and 26 received two doses of the MenACWY control vaccine. Enrollment into the trials was organized by age into subgroups of 18-55, 56-69 and 70-plus years, and those subgroups contained about 150, 27 and 61 TCR-sequenced participants, respectively. General study outcomes and caveats: CD4 TCRs associated with the vaccine covered the entire spike protein, and the dominant responses were in regions 160-218 and 743-854. Participants were mostly white British, with more females than males. The authors suggested clonal diversity may have been underestimated. Because no day 14 peak-response samples were available, the repertoires could be characterized only after the peak T cell response. In the small 56-69-year group, the increase in depth fell short of significance, most likely because of low power. After two AZD1222 doses, both the breadth and the depth of spike-specific TCRs were significantly higher than at day 0 and than in MenACWY recipients. Reportedly, close to half of the unique spike-specific TCRs recognized epitopes lying outside the regions that are mutated in the B.1.351 and B.1.1.7 variants. Conclusions about previously exposed vaccinees are limited, since just a handful of AZD1222 recipients were seropositive for SARS-CoV-2 at baseline.

Details on this clone: What antigen it recognizes has not been identified. It has no much larger one-base neighbor in the sample; base qualities were not kept.

The CDR3 regions of human TCRbeta chains were subjected to immunosequencing. The original pipeline was this. Repertoire TCRs were matched against a reference library of SARS-CoV-2-specific TCRs generated with the MIRA antigen-specificity platform. Breadth meant the fraction of unique TCRs that were SARS-CoV-2-associated, whereas depth meant the fraction of total T cells that were SARS-CoV-2-associated. Using the MIRA data, each spike-specific TCR was assigned both to the spike region to which the TCR was reactive and to a CD4 or CD8 class. Log10-transformed breadth and depth values were compared by one-way ANOVA with Sidak's multiple comparisons tests. Drawn from immuneACCESS, this table holds only the in-frame rearrangements with V and J called that TCRdb kept. Clones are partly lost; checked studies trace under half to an unresolved V gene and leave the rest unexplained. V, J and clone size were drawn from that table, and D and trimming were deduced from the DNA. The sample table holds roughly 140,000 clones, of which 85% to 95% were seen once. Approximately 1.4% of the sample lies in the top ten.

V has 4 bases trimmed and J has 8 bases trimmed; junction bases matching no gene number 7. CDR1 SEHNR and CDR2 FQNEAQ are derived from the germline V gene (reference sequence). Counted from cysteine to phenylalanine, this CDR3 has 13 amino acids. Kept here is only the CDR3 DNA, which spans 39 bases and is read in frame from base 1. This specimen's time point label, per the study, means: about 28 days (+/-7) after the second vaccine dose. AZD1222 recipients given second doses at about 4 weeks or at about 12 weeks were pooled, since spike-specific TCR depth and breadth were not found to differ between the two schedules. Vaccinee samples came from UK trials COV001 and COV002, including a single-blind randomized controlled phase 2/3 trial of AZD1222 (ChAdOx1 nCoV-19) in healthy adults. Trial participant PBMC samples were collected at day 0 and day 28 after the second dose for TCRbeta chain sequencing.

In this chain, TRBV7-9 is recombined with TRBJ1-2; TRBD1 fits 7 bases in the junction. The specimen comprised peripheral blood, sampled 28 days after the second AZD1222 dose. This clonotype originated in an adult who received the AZD1222 COVID-19 vaccine. Here is the DNA: TGTGCCAGCAGCTCCGACAGGGTTGGCGGCTACACCTTC. Translated, it gives CASSSDRVGGYTF.